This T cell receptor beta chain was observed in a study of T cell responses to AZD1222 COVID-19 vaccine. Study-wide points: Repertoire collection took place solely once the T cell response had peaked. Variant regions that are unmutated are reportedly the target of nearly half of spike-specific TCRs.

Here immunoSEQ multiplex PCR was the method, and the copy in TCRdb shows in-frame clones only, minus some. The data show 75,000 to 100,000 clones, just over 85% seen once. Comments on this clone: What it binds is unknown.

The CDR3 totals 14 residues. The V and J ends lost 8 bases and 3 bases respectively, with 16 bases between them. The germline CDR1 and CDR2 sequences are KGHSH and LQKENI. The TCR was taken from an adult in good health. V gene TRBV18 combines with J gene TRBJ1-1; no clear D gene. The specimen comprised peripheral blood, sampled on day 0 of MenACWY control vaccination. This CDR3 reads CASLGSIGDTEAFF. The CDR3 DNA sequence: TGTGCCAGCCTCGGCTCGATTGGGGACACTGAAGCTTTCTTT.